The present T cell receptor (beta chain) was sequenced within a study of CD8 T cells in ankylosing spondylitis. Quantitative barcoded 5'-RACE was used to prepare TCR beta libraries. MiXCR was run by TCRdb on the 5' RACE reads, yielding one entry per CDR3 protein. The sample holds 150,000 to 200,000 distinct CDR3 sequences; roughly 10% are singletons and the top ten take just under 30%. This clonotype has only a few counts. Its antigen is undetermined. The V gene's germline CDR1 is ENHRY and CDR2 SYGVKD. The CDR3 is made up of 15 amino acids. The V gene end was trimmed by 11 bases and the J gene end by 3 bases; junction bases not matched to a gene: 11. Study-wide points: Disease-associated clonotypes exhibited CD8+ identity and were relatively infrequent in peripheral blood. It appeared that ankylosing spondylitis blood was characterized by a TCR beta motif of several highly homologous variants.

The TCR comes from a male donor with ankylosing spondylitis or in good health (not recorded which). The material sequenced was blood, either unsorted or a sorted T cell fraction (not recorded which). The chain links TRBV10-3 to TRBJ2-3; 10 bases fit TRBD2. This CDR3 reads CAVSGASGSTDTQYF. CDR3 sequence (DNA): TGTGCCGTATCAGGCGCTAGCGGGAGTACAGATACGCAGTATTTT.